This TCR beta chain was recorded in a study of neoadjuvant anti-PD-1 for oral cavity cancer. Study background: Non-progressing patients received a fourth nivolumab dose near day 43, then surgery on days 50-56.

Data came from immunoSEQ multiplex PCR; TCRdb stores just in-frame clones and leaves some out. The data contain some 7,600 clones, 45% to 55% of them seen just once; the ten biggest clones take up 12%. Germline V gene data show CDR1 as SGHRS and CDR2 as YFSETQ. Trimming removed 5 bases from V and 1 base from J, with 12 bases in between. This CDR3 has 14 amino acids. The clonotype comes from a person between 35 and 79 years old with oral cavity squamous cell carcinoma. The gene calls are TRBV5-1 and TRBJ1-1; D perhaps matches TRBD1 (6 bases). Material: tumor tissue, obtained before nivolumab (anti-PD-1) treatment. CDR3 sequence reads: CASRGGAWNTEAFF. The CDR3 DNA follows: TGCGCCAGCAGGGGGGGGGCTTGGAACACTGAAGCTTTCTTT.